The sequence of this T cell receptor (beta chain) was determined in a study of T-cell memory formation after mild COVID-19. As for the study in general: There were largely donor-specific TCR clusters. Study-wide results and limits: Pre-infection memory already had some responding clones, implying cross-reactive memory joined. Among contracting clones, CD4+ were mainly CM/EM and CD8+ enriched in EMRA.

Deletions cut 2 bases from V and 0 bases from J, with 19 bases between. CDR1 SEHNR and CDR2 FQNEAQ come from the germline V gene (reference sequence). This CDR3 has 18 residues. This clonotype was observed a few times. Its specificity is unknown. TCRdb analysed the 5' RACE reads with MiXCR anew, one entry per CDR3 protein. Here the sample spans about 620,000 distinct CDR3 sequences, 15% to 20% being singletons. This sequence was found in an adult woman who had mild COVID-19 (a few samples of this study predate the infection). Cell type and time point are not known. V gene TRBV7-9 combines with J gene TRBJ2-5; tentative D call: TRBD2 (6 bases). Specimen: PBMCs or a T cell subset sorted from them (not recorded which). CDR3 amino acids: CASSLSRSRAGYQETQYF. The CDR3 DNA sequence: TGTGCCAGCAGCTTATCACGGTCCAGGGCGGGGTACCAAGAGACCCAGTACTTC.